The source of this TCR beta chain is a study of cytomegalovirus exposure and HLA in healthy donors. Amplification used 60 Vbeta primers and 13 Jbeta primers. Only in-frame clones appear in the TCRdb table, and some are missing; sequencing was by immunoSEQ multiplex PCR. This repertoire shows under 200,000 clones, roughly 90% found once; its top ten account for less than 0.35%. The V gene lost 8 bases and the J gene lost 2 bases, with 19 bases spanning the gap. The germline V gene encodes CDR1 SNHLY and CDR2 FYNNEI. The CDR3 has 15 amino acids. What was sequenced was PBMCs. This TCR derives from a woman in her thirties in good health and CMV-seronegative. V and J are TRBV2 and TRBJ2-7, with a weak D call TRBD2 (5 bases). The CDR3 DNA follows: TGTGCCAGCCGGGATGTTGTGGAGAACCCCTACGAGCAGTACTTC. It encodes CASRDVVENPYEQYF.